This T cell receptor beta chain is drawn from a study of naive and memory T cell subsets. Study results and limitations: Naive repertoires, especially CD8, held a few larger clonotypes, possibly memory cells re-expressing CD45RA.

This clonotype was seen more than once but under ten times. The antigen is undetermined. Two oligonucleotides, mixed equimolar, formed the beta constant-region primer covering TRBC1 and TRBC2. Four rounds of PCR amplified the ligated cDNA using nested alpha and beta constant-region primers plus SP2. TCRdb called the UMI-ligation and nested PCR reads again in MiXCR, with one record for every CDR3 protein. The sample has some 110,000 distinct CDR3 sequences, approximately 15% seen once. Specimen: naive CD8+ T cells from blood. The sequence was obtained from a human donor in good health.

CDR3 protein: CASGKPGLYGYTF. Written as DNA, the CDR3 is TGTGCCAGCGGGAAGCCGGGACTCTATGGCTACACCTTC. The chain is built from TRBV27 and TRBJ1-2; D might be TRBD1 (5 bases). Trimming took off 8 bases at V and 4 bases at J, with 14 bases between the two ends. The CDR3 length is 13 residues. The V gene's germline CDR1 is MNHEY and CDR2 SMNVEV (reference sequence).